This entry is about one TCR beta chain. The data are from a study of blood T cell repertoires in COVID-19. V lost 5 bases and J 2 bases, leaving 13 bases between the germline ends. Per germline, CDR1 LGHDT and CDR2 YNNKEL (reference sequence). CDR3 length: 14 amino acids. Method: immunoSEQ multiplex PCR; TCRdb's copy keeps in-frame clones and lacks some. This table holds more than 95,000 clones, more than 85% found once. The receptor was derived from a human donor in a cohort sampled during active COVID-19. This chain uses TRBV3-1 (or the pseudogene TRBV3-2) with TRBJ2-7; possibly TRBD2 for D (6 bases). Material for sequencing was peripheral blood. DNA for the CDR3: TGTGCCAGCAGCGCACTCGGGGGACCCTACGAGCAGTACTTC. Its translation: CASSALGGPYEQYF.